Listed below are T cell receptor beta chains from one sample, sequenced in a study of blood T cell repertoires in COVID-19. TCRdb's table, derived via immunoSEQ multiplex PCR, lists solely in-frame clones and lacks some. In the table there are approximately 83,000 clones, 70% to 90% of which are singletons. Material: peripheral blood. Every receptor here comes from a man aged 45-65 years with acute or convalescent COVID-19. CDR3s include the opening cysteine and the closing phenylalanine or tryptophan. The order of the fields is D gene, V gene, J gene, CDR3 protein. D genes are given only for firm matches.

>TRBD1|TRBV5-8|TRBJ1-5
CASSSRTGNQPQHF
>.|TRBV10-3|TRBJ2-5
CAISESPEETQYF
>TRBD2|TRBV28|TRBJ2-1
CASSLGLAGDNEQFF
>TRBD1|TRBV18|TRBJ1-2
CASSPGQGRNYGYTF
>.|TRBV6-5|TRBJ2-2
CASTQGNTGELFF
>TRBD1|TRBV7-2|TRBJ2-7
CASSLGQGYSYEQYF
>.|TRBV28|TRBJ1-1
CASSWPSGTKGQNTEAFF
>.|TRBV19|TRBJ2-7
CASSIALDIKAPYEQYF
>TRBD1|TRBV5-1|TRBJ1-4
CASSFTGGRTNEKLFF
>TRBD2|TRBV27|TRBJ2-1
CASSPQTTSLPYNEQFF
>TRBD1|TRBV7-2|TRBJ2-7
CASSLDRGSYEQYF
>.|TRBV12-3/TRBV12-4|TRBJ2-7
CASSLTGYEQYF
>.|TRBV2|TRBJ2-7
CASSARQEGEQYF
>.|TRBV12-5|TRBJ1-1
CASGLVLWSEAFF
>.|TRBV27|TRBJ1-2
CASSLGQGIYGYTF
>TRBD2|TRBV4-1|TRBJ2-1
CASSQVTSLAGAGEQFF
>.|TRBV7-2|TRBJ1-6
CASSPQGSYNSPLHF